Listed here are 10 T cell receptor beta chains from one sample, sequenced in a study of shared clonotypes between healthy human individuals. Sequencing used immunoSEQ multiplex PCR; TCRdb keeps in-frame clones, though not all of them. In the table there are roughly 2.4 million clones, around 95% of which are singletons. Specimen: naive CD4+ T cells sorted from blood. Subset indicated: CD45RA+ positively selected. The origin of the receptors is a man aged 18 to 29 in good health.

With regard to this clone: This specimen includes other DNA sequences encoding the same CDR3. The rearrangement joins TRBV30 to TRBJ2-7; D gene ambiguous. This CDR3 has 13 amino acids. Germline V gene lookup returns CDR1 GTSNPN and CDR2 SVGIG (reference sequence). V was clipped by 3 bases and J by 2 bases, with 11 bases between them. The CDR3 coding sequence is TGTGCCTGGAGCGCCGGACCCCCCTACGAGCAGTACTTC. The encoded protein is CAWSAGPPYEQYF.

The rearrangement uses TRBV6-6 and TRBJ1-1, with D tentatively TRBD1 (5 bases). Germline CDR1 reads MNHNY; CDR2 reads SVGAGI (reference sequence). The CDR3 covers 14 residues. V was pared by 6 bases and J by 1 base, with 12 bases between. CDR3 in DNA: TGTGCCAGCAGACCCGGGACGGCGAACACTGAAGCTTTCTTT. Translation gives CASRPGTANTEAFF.

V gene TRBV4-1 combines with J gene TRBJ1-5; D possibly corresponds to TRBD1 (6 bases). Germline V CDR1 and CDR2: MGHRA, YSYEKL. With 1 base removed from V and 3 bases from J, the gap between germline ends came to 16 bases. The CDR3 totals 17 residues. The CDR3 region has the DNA TGCGCCAGCAGCCAAGGTTTTGCCAGGGGCCCCAATCAGCCCCAGCATTTT. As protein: CASSQGFARGPNQPQHF.

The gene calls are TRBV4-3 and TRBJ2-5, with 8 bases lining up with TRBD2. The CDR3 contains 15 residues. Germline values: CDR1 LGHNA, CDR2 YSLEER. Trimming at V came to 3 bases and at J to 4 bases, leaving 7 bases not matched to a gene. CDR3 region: CASSQLRTSSETQYF. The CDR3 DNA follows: TGCGCCAGCAGCCAGCTCAGGACTAGCTCAGAGACCCAGTACTTC.

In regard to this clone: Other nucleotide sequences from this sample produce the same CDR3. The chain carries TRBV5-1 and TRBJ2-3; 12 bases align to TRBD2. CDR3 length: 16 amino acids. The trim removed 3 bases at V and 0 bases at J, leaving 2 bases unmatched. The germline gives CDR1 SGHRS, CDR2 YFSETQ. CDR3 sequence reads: CASSSGLAGSTDTQYF. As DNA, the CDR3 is TGCGCCAGCAGCTCTGGACTAGCGGGAAGCACAGATACGCAGTATTTT.

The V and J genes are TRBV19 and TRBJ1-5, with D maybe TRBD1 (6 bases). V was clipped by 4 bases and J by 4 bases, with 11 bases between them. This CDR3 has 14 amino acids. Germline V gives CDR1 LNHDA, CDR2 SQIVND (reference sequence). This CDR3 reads CASSTGQTNQPQHF. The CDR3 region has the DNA TGTGCCAGTAGTACCGGACAGACAAATCAGCCCCAGCATTTT.

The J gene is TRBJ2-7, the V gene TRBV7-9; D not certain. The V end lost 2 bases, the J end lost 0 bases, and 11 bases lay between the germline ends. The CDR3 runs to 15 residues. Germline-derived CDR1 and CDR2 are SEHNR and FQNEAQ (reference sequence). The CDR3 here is CASSLTFDHSYEQYF. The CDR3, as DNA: TGTGCCAGCAGCTTAACCTTCGACCACTCCTACGAGCAGTACTTC.

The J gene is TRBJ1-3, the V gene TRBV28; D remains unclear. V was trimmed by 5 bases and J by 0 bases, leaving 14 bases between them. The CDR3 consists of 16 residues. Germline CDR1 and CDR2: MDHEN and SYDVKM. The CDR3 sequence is CASSKQRSNSGNTIYF. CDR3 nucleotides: TGTGCCAGCAGTAAGCAGAGATCAAACTCTGGAAACACCATATATTTT. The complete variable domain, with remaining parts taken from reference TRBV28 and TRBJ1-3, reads DVKVTQSSRYLVKRTGEKVFLECVQDMDHENMFWYRQDPGLGLRLIYFSYDVKMKEKGDIPEGYSVSREKKERFSLILESASTNQTSMYLCASSKQRSNSGNTIYFGEGSWLTVV.

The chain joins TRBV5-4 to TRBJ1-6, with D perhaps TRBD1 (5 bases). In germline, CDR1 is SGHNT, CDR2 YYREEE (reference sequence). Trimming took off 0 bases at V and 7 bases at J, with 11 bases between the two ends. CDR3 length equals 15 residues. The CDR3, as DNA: TGTGCCAGCAGCTTGGATCCGGGGCCAAATTCACCCCTCCACTTT. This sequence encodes CASSLDPGPNSPLHF.

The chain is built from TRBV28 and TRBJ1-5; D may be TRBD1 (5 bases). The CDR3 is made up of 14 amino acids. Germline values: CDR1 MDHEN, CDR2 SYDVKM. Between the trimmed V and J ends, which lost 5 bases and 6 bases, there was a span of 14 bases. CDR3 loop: CASSTLLGTQPQHF. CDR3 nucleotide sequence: TGTGCCAGCAGTACTCTTTTGGGGACTCAGCCCCAGCATTTT.